This T cell receptor beta chain was captured in a study of blood T cell repertoires in COVID-19. The method was immunoSEQ multiplex PCR; TCRdb's version includes in-frame clones alone and lacks a portion of them. The sample includes hundreds of thousands of clones, around 89% of them seen just once. This CDR3 is 13 amino acids long. Looked up from germline, CDR1 is SGHRS and CDR2 is YFSETQ. Trimming shortened V by 2 bases and J by 3 bases, and 8 bases separated the two germline ends. The sequence was obtained from a woman younger than 45 with acute or convalescent COVID-19. Sequenced input: peripheral blood. The chain carries TRBV5-1 and TRBJ1-2, with D unclear. CDR3: CASSFKGDYGYTF. The CDR3 nucleotides are TGCGCCAGCAGCTTCAAGGGAGACTATGGCTACACCTTC.